The 10 T cell receptor beta chains below all came from one sample that was sequenced in a study of T cell responses to AZD1222 COVID-19 vaccine. Measured with immunoSEQ multiplex PCR; TCRdb has only the in-frame clones, and not every one. The data hold about 150,000 clones, with 94% observed a single time. The source material was peripheral blood, sampled on day 0 of AZD1222 vaccination. All receptors come from an adult in good health.

This rearrangement joins TRBV19 to TRBJ2-5; TRBD1 aligns across 7 bases. This CDR3 contains 14 residues. CDR1 and CDR2 from the germline V gene are LNHDA and SQIVND (reference sequence). Trimming at V came to 5 bases and at J to 5 bases, leaving 8 bases not matched to a gene. CDR3 bases: TGTGCCAGTAGTGGGGACAGATCGAGGGAGACCCAGTACTTC. Encoded protein: CASSGDRSRETQYF. The full variable domain, in which reference TRBV19 and TRBJ2-5 provide the parts outside the CDR3, is DGGITQSPKYLFRKEGQNVTLSCEQNLNHDAMYWYRQDPGQGLRLIYYSQIVNDFQKGDIAEGYSVSREKKESFPLTVTSAQKNPTAFYLCASSGDRSRETQYFGPGTRLLVL.

This chain connects TRBV25-1 to TRBJ2-2; D might be TRBD1 (5 bases). This CDR3 has 13 residues. From germline, CDR1 is MGHDK and CDR2 SYGVNS. Trimming took off 1 base at V and 6 bases at J, with 6 bases between the two ends. CDR3 bases: TGTGCCAGCAGTGAATGGGGCCCCGGGGAGCTGTTTTTT. It is translated as CASSEWGPGELFF.

V is TRBV7-6 and J is TRBJ2-5; 9 bases fit TRBD1. Germline values: CDR1 SGHVS, CDR2 FNYEAQ. V lost 1 base and J lost 2; bases outside the gene matches: 8. CDR3 length: 17 amino acids. The CDR3 bases are TGTGCCAGCAGCTTAGGAACGACAGGGGGAGGTCAAGAGACCCAGTACTTC. Its protein is CASSLGTTGGGQETQYF.

V is TRBV30 and J is TRBJ2-5, with 8 bases matching TRBD2. Germline trimming cut 0 bases from V and 2 bases from J; bases unmatched to any gene: 8. The CDR3 spans 16 residues. CDR1 is GTSNPN, CDR2 SVGIG, per germline (reference sequence). CDR3: CAWSVRSGGPQETQYF. The CDR3 DNA reads as TGTGCCTGGAGTGTAAGGAGCGGGGGCCCTCAAGAGACCCAGTACTTC.

The chain recombines TRBV6-2 or TRBV6-3 with TRBJ2-7, with 7 bases identical to TRBD2. V gave up 0 bases and J gave up 6 bases; unmatched junction bases: 8. The germline CDR1 and CDR2 sequences are MNHEY and SVGEGT. CDR3 length equals 15 residues. The CDR3 coding sequence is TGTGCCAGCAGTTACTCCGCCGGGACTAAGGCCGAGCAGTACGTC. This codes for CASSYSAGTKAEQYV.

The CDR3 loop is CASSSQEGGAKTQYF. The CDR3 nucleotides are TGTGCCAGCAGCTCTCAGGAAGGGGGGGCAAAGACCCAGTACTTC. V and J are TRBV28 and TRBJ2-5; D may be TRBD2 (7 bases). The CDR3 runs 15 residues. The germline gives CDR1 MDHEN, CDR2 SYDVKM. V lost 6 bases and J 6 bases, leaving 20 bases between the germline ends.

This clone was recorded once. This chain joins TRBV28 and TRBJ2-1; TRBD2 matches at 14 bases. The J segment lost 0 bases and the V segment lost 2 bases, leaving 9 bases of the junction unmatched. Per germline, CDR1 MDHEN and CDR2 SYDVKM. The CDR3 length is 20 residues. The CDR3 region is CASSLRPGTSGGTSYNEQFF. The DNA of the CDR3 is TGTGCCAGCAGTTTACGTCCCGGGACTAGCGGGGGTACCTCCTACAATGAGCAGTTCTTC. The full variable domain, with the rest looked up from reference TRBV28 and TRBJ2-1, is DVKVTQSSRYLVKRTGEKVFLECVQDMDHENMFWYRQDPGLGLRLIYFSYDVKMKEKGDIPEGYSVSREKKERFSLILESASTNQTSMYLCASSLRPGTSGGTSYNEQFFGPGTRLTVL.

The chain joins TRBV30 to TRBJ2-1; D perhaps matches TRBD2 (6 bases). Germline values: CDR1 GTSNPN, CDR2 SVGIG (reference sequence). With 3 bases removed from V and 2 bases from J, the gap between germline ends came to 17 bases. CDR3 size: 16 residues. In DNA, the CDR3 is TGTGCCTGGAGCTCCCGCGGGACTGTTGCCTACAATGAGCAGTTCTTC. This encodes CAWSSRGTVAYNEQFF.

J is TRBJ2-1 and V is TRBV27, with 13 bases matching TRBD2. The germline V gene encodes CDR1 MNHEY and CDR2 SMNVEV (reference sequence). Unmatched junction bases numbered 4, after V lost 5 bases and J lost 6 bases. CDR3 length: 15 residues. The CDR3 bases are TGTGCCAGCAGTACGGGACTAGCGGGACTCAATGAGCAGTTCTTC. This codes for CASSTGLAGLNEQFF.

CDR3 nucleotide sequence: TGTGCCAGCAGTTACCCCCGGAAGGGGTTCGGGGCTGAAGCTTTCTTT. Residues: CASSYPRKGFGAEAFF. This chain links TRBV6-2 or TRBV6-3 with TRBJ1-1, with D tentatively TRBD1 (5 bases). CDR3 length equals 16 residues. Trimming removed 2 bases at V and 6 bases at J, with 19 bases between. Germline V CDR1 and CDR2: MNHEY, SVGEGT.